The rows below give T cell receptor beta chains drawn from one sample of a study of T cells in Graves' hyperthyroidism and ophthalmopathy. TCRdb processed the multiplex PCR reads anew with MiXCR; each CDR3 protein has one entry. The data contain hundreds of thousands of distinct CDR3 sequences, about 14% of them singletons. The sample was blood. Receptors originate from a woman in her fifties or sixties with Graves' ophthalmopathy. Each CDR3 is given with its conserved first and last residue. The order of the fields is CDR3 protein, V gene, J gene, D gene. D genes are given only for firm matches.

CDR3: CASSQAWLPNTEAFF; V: TRBV3-1; J: TRBJ1-1; D: -
CDR3: CSAPDRRGNQPQHF; V: TRBV20-1; J: TRBJ1-5; D: -
CDR3: CASSLTSGRESEQYF; V: TRBV7-9; J: TRBJ2-7; D: TRBD2
CDR3: CASSLGGGDEQFF; V: TRBV7-3; J: TRBJ2-1; D: TRBD2
CDR3: CASSFWGSTEAFF; V: TRBV12-3/TRBV12-4; J: TRBJ1-1; D: -
CDR3: CASSLNSFNQPQHF; V: TRBV7-2; J: TRBJ1-5; D: -
CDR3: CASSPGQFFSNQPQHF; V: TRBV7-8; J: TRBJ1-5; D: TRBD1
CDR3: CASSPPGDSHTGEQFF; V: TRBV4-2; J: TRBJ2-1; D: -
CDR3: CASQAEVPIETQYF; V: TRBV18; J: TRBJ2-5; D: -
CDR3: CASRPIAGSSYNEQFF; V: TRBV28; J: TRBJ2-1; D: TRBD2